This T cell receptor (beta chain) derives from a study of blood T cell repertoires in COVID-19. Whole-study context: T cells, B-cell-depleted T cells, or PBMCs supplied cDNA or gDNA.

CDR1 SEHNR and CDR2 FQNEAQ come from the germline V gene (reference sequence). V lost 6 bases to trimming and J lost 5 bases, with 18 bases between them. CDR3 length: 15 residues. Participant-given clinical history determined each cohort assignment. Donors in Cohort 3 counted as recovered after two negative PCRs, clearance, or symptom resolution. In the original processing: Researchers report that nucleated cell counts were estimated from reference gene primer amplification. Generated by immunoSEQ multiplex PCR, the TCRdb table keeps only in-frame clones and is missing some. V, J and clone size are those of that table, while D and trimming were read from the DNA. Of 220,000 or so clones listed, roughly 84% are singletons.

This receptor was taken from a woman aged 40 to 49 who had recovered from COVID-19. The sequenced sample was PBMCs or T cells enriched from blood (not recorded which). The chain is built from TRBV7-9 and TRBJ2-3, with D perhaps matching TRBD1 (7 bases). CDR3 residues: CASSRRGRGLDTQYF. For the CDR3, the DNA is TGTGCCAGCAGTCGGAGGGGCAGGGGGTTAGATACGCAGTATTTT.